What follows are 11 T cell receptor beta chains derived from one specimen sequenced in a study of identical twins. TCRdb analysed the 5' RACE reads with MiXCR anew, one entry per CDR3 protein. Of 600,000 to 850,000 distinct CDR3 sequences listed, roughly 20% were seen once; the top ten hold under 15%. This sample was shared with a second study, whose subject was T cells expressing NK-cell markers.

Sequences were obtained from PBMCs. The receptors come from a woman between 18 and 30 years old in good health.

The CDR3 DNA follows: TGTGCCACAGGGACAGCCTATCAGCCCCAGCATTTT. Its translation: CATGTAYQPQHF. J is TRBJ1-5 and V is TRBV10-3, with 7 positions matching TRBD1. V gave up 10 bases and J gave up 5 bases; unmatched junction bases: 5. CDR3 length equals 12 residues. The germline V gene encodes CDR1 ENHRY and CDR2 SYGVKD.

This clonotype was observed a handful of times. The chain links TRBV7-2 to TRBJ2-3; D unresolved. The CDR3 extends over 15 amino acids. V lost 3 bases and J 6 bases, leaving 16 bases between the germline ends. Germline CDR1 is SGHTA and CDR2 is FQGNSA. The CDR3 sequence: CASSLRSLRADTQYF. The CDR3 nucleotides are TGTGCCAGCAGCTTGAGATCACTCCGGGCGGATACGCAGTATTTT.

V is TRBV4-3 and J is TRBJ2-1, with TRBD1 matching over 9 bases. V lost 3 bases, J lost 7 bases, and 13 bases stayed unmatched. The germline V gene encodes CDR1 LGHNA and CDR2 YSLEER. This CDR3 comprises 17 residues. The CDR3 DNA sequence: TGCGCCAGCAGCCACCGCGTTCCGGGACAGGGAGGGAATGAGCAGTTCTTC. Its translation: CASSHRVPGQGGNEQFF.

V usage is TRBV27 and J usage is TRBJ2-7; a weak D match, TRBD2 (5 bases). Looked up from germline, CDR1 is MNHEY and CDR2 is SMNVEV (reference sequence). The CDR3 is 14 amino acids. The germline V and J ends were trimmed by 3 bases and 4 bases, with 13 bases remaining between them. Here the CDR3 DNA reads TGTGCCAGCAGTTTCATTGGTAGCGTTTACGAGCAGTACTTC. Amino acid sequence: CASSFIGSVYEQYF.

The chain combines TRBV3-1 with TRBJ2-7; D may be TRBD2 (6 bases). The V end lost 3 bases, the J end lost 3 bases, and 12 bases lay between the germline ends. Germline V lookup: CDR1 LGHDT, CDR2 YNNKEL (reference sequence). The CDR3 covers 14 residues. The CDR3: CASSQLANSYEQYF. As DNA, the CDR3 is TGTGCCAGCAGCCAGCTAGCGAACAGCTACGAGCAGTACTTC.

The chain combines TRBV5-1 with TRBJ2-3, with D tentatively TRBD2 (5 bases). Trimming took off 4 bases at V and 2 bases at J, with 14 bases between the two ends. CDR1 is SGHRS and CDR2 is YFSETQ in the germline V gene. This CDR3 has 15 residues. The CDR3 nucleotides read TGCGCCAGCAGCCCGGAGCGGTCATCCACAGATACGCAGTATTTT. Translating it yields CASSPERSSTDTQYF. Full variable domain (remainder filled in from reference TRBV5-1 and TRBJ2-3): KAGVTQTPRYLIKTRGQQVTLSCSPISGHRSVSWYQQTPGQGLQFLFEYFSETQRNKGNFPGRFSGRQFSNSRSEMNVSTLELGDSALYLCASSPERSSTDTQYFGPGTRLTVL.

This rearrangement joins TRBV10-3 to TRBJ2-1, with 8 bases fitting TRBD2. J gave up 5 bases and V 3 bases, and 3 bases lay outside the gene matches. The CDR3 is 14 amino acids. Germline V gives CDR1 ENHRY, CDR2 SYGVKD. Here the CDR3 DNA reads TGTGCCATCAGTGACCTAGCGGGTGACAATGAGCAGTTCTTC. Translated, it gives CAISDLAGDNEQFF.

The sample holds a few counts of this clonotype. The chain uses TRBV7-8 and TRBJ2-7; D unclear. V lost 5 bases, J lost 6 bases, and 14 bases lay in between. CDR1 and CDR2 from the germline V gene are SGHVS and FQNEAQ. This CDR3 spans 13 amino acids. The CDR3 region has the DNA TGTGCCAGCAGCCCTTGGGTCAAGGCCGAGCAGTACTTC. Its translation: CASSPWVKAEQYF.

The chain joins TRBV4-3 to TRBJ2-6; 7 positions match TRBD1. The CDR3 is made up of 17 amino acids. Germline lookup yields CDR1 LGHNA and CDR2 YSLEER. Unmatched junction bases numbered 11, after V lost 9 bases and J lost 0 bases. DNA for the CDR3: TGCGCCAGTTCGGTGGGGACAGTCGTCTCTGGGGCCAACGTCCTGACTTTC. This sequence encodes CASSVGTVVSGANVLTF.

This clonotype was seen more than once but under ten times. The chain combines TRBV7-9 with TRBJ2-1; D might be TRBD1 or TRBD2, each matching 5 bases. Trimming removed 5 bases from V and 5 bases from J, with 13 bases in between. Germline values: CDR1 SEHNR, CDR2 FQNEAQ (reference sequence). The CDR3 spans 14 residues. CDR3 nucleotide sequence: TGTGCCAGCAGCCCCAGTAGAGGGGACAATGAGCAGTTCTTC. This encodes CASSPSRGDNEQFF.

This clonotype occurred a few times. The V and J genes are TRBV5-6 and TRBJ2-1; D call uncertain. Deletions cut 0 bases from V and 4 bases from J, with 11 bases between. From germline, CDR1 is SGHDT and CDR2 YYEEEE. The CDR3 has 15 amino acids. CDR3 sequence (DNA): TGTGCCAGCAGCTTGGCGGCTAACCGATACAATGAGCAGTTCTTC. It encodes CASSLAANRYNEQFF.